A selection of T cell receptor beta chains follows, all from one sample in a study of T cells in Graves' hyperthyroidism and ophthalmopathy. TCRdb processed the multiplex PCR reads anew with MiXCR; each CDR3 protein has one entry. The sample includes fewer than 110,000 distinct CDR3 sequences, approximately 48% seen only once; the top ten take approximately 25%. The specimen was blood. All receptors come from a man aged 35 to 55 with Graves' hyperthyroidism. CDR3s include the opening cysteine and the closing phenylalanine or tryptophan. Fields, in order: V gene, J gene, clone size, D gene, CDR3 DNA, CDR3 protein. A D gene is named only where the DNA matches it firmly. The size entry is marked missing in some rows and otherwise reads once, few, many or a size class.

v_gene: TRBV6-1; j_gene: TRBJ2-1; abundance: few; d_gene: TRBD2; CDR3nt: TGTGCCAGCAGTGGGGGGGGTGTAGGGGCGAATGAGCAGTTCTTC; CDR3aa: CASSGGGVGANEQFF
v_gene: TRBV7-9; j_gene: TRBJ1-2; abundance: .; d_gene: TRBD1; CDR3nt: TGTGCCAGCAGCTCCATAAGGACAGGGGGCAAAGGCTACACCTTC; CDR3aa: CASSSIRTGGKGYTF
v_gene: TRBV7-2; j_gene: TRBJ2-7; abundance: many; d_gene: .; CDR3nt: TGTGCCAGCAGCTGGCCGGGACATAGCTACGAGCAGTACTTC; CDR3aa: CASSWPGHSYEQYF
v_gene: TRBV5-1; j_gene: TRBJ1-4; abundance: many; d_gene: TRBD1; CDR3nt: TGCGCCAGCAGCCTCACAGGGGGCGCAAATGAAAAACTGTTTTTT; CDR3aa: CASSLTGGANEKLFF
v_gene: TRBV5-8; j_gene: TRBJ2-3; abundance: many; d_gene: .; CDR3nt: TGTGCCAGCAGCCTCGCACCCACAGATACGCAGTATTTT; CDR3aa: CASSLAPTDTQYF
v_gene: TRBV29-1; j_gene: TRBJ2-1; abundance: .; d_gene: TRBD2; CDR3nt: TGCAGCGCGGGACTAGCTTACAATGAGCAGTTCTTC; CDR3aa: CSAGLAYNEQFF
v_gene: TRBV20-1; j_gene: TRBJ2-5; abundance: once; d_gene: TRBD2; CDR3nt: TGCAGTCGACTAGCGGGAGGGGTGACCCAGTACTTC; CDR3aa: CSRLAGGVTQYF
v_gene: TRBV6-1; j_gene: TRBJ2-5; abundance: .; d_gene: .; CDR3nt: TGTGCCAGCAGTGAAAAGTCCGCCGGGACCCCGTACTTC; CDR3aa: CASSEKSAGTPYF
v_gene: TRBV7-2; j_gene: TRBJ2-1; abundance: .; d_gene: TRBD2; CDR3nt: TGTGCCAGCAGCTTAGCCCCTAGCGGGAGCACCTACAATGAGCAGTTCTTC; CDR3aa: CASSLAPSGSTYNEQFF
v_gene: TRBV30; j_gene: TRBJ2-7; abundance: .; d_gene: .; CDR3nt: TGTGCCTGGAATCCTCCCCCTACCTACGAGCAGCACTTC; CDR3aa: CAWNPPPTYEQHF
v_gene: TRBV10-2; j_gene: TRBJ2-1; abundance: .; d_gene: .; CDR3nt: TGCGCCAGCAGATCCGGGCCAGGGGACTACAATGAGCAGTTCTTC; CDR3aa: CASRSGPGDYNEQFF
v_gene: TRBV20-1; j_gene: TRBJ2-1; abundance: .; d_gene: TRBD2; CDR3nt: TGCAGTGCATCCAGGACTAGCGGGGTCGATGAGCAGTTCTTC; CDR3aa: CSASRTSGVDEQFF
v_gene: TRBV5-1; j_gene: TRBJ1-3; abundance: many; d_gene: .; CDR3nt: TGCGCCAGCAGCTTGGAGGGGAACACCATATATTTT; CDR3aa: CASSLEGNTIYF
v_gene: TRBV2; j_gene: TRBJ2-2; abundance: .; d_gene: .; CDR3nt: TGTGCCACCGAGGCATCACAGGCGGCCGGGGAGCTGTTTTTT; CDR3aa: CATEASQAAGELFF
v_gene: TRBV19; j_gene: TRBJ2-3; abundance: .; d_gene: .; CDR3nt: TGTGCCAGTAGTAATACAGGGATCACAGATACGCAGTATTTT; CDR3aa: CASSNTGITDTQYF
v_gene: TRBV11-2; j_gene: TRBJ2-2; abundance: few; d_gene: TRBD1; CDR3nt: TGTGCCAGCAGCTCATCCGGGACAGGAATATTCACCGGGGAGCTGTTTTTT; CDR3aa: CASSSSGTGIFTGELFF
v_gene: TRBV6-5; j_gene: TRBJ1-5; abundance: many; d_gene: TRBD1; CDR3nt: TGTGCCAGCAGTTGGGACAGCGGGCGTTCGCCCCAGCATTTT; CDR3aa: CASSWDSGRSPQHF
v_gene: TRBV10-2; j_gene: TRBJ1-5; abundance: few; d_gene: .; CDR3nt: TGCGCCAGCAGTTCACGAAGGTGGCAACCGCCCCAGCATTTT; CDR3aa: CASSSRRWQPPQHF
v_gene: TRBV11-3; j_gene: TRBJ2-1; abundance: many; d_gene: .; CDR3nt: TGTGCCAGCAGCCCACACTACAATGAGCAGTTCTTC; CDR3aa: CASSPHYNEQFF
v_gene: TRBV30; j_gene: TRBJ1-4; abundance: few; d_gene: TRBD1; CDR3nt: TGTGCCTGGAGGGGGGACAGTGGTGAAAAACTGTTTTTT; CDR3aa: CAWRGDSGEKLFF
v_gene: TRBV19; j_gene: TRBJ1-2; abundance: .; d_gene: TRBD1; CDR3nt: TGTGCCAGTAGTGCCCGGAGGGACAGCTATGGCTACACCTTC; CDR3aa: CASSARRDSYGYTF
v_gene: TRBV20-1; j_gene: TRBJ1-1; abundance: .; d_gene: TRBD1; CDR3nt: TGCAGTGCTCCCGGGACAGGGTCGGGGACCGAAGCTTTCTTT; CDR3aa: CSAPGTGSGTEAFF
v_gene: TRBV29-1; j_gene: TRBJ2-1; abundance: few; d_gene: .; CDR3nt: TGCAGCGCCGATCCCTTCCCACTGTGCTCCTACAATGAGCAGTTCTTC; CDR3aa: CSADPFPLCSYNEQFF
v_gene: TRBV2; j_gene: TRBJ2-5; abundance: many; d_gene: .; CDR3nt: TGTGCCAGCAGGGGGCTTGGCCTCCAAAAGGGGACCCAGTACTTC; CDR3aa: CASRGLGLQKGTQYF
v_gene: TRBV10-3; j_gene: TRBJ1-2; abundance: many; d_gene: TRBD1; CDR3nt: TGTGCCATCAGTGGAGTTAGAAAGGGGGCACCTAACTATGGCTACACCTTC; CDR3aa: CAISGVRKGAPNYGYTF
v_gene: TRBV6-4; j_gene: TRBJ2-7; abundance: .; d_gene: TRBD2; CDR3nt: TGTGCCAGCCGGAGACTAGCCGACCCCCACGAGCAGTACTTC; CDR3aa: CASRRLADPHEQYF
v_gene: TRBV11-3; j_gene: TRBJ2-7; abundance: .; d_gene: .; CDR3nt: TGTGCCAGCAGCCCCCGTGGGCCTCGCTCCTACGGGCAGTACTTC; CDR3aa: CASSPRGPRSYGQYF